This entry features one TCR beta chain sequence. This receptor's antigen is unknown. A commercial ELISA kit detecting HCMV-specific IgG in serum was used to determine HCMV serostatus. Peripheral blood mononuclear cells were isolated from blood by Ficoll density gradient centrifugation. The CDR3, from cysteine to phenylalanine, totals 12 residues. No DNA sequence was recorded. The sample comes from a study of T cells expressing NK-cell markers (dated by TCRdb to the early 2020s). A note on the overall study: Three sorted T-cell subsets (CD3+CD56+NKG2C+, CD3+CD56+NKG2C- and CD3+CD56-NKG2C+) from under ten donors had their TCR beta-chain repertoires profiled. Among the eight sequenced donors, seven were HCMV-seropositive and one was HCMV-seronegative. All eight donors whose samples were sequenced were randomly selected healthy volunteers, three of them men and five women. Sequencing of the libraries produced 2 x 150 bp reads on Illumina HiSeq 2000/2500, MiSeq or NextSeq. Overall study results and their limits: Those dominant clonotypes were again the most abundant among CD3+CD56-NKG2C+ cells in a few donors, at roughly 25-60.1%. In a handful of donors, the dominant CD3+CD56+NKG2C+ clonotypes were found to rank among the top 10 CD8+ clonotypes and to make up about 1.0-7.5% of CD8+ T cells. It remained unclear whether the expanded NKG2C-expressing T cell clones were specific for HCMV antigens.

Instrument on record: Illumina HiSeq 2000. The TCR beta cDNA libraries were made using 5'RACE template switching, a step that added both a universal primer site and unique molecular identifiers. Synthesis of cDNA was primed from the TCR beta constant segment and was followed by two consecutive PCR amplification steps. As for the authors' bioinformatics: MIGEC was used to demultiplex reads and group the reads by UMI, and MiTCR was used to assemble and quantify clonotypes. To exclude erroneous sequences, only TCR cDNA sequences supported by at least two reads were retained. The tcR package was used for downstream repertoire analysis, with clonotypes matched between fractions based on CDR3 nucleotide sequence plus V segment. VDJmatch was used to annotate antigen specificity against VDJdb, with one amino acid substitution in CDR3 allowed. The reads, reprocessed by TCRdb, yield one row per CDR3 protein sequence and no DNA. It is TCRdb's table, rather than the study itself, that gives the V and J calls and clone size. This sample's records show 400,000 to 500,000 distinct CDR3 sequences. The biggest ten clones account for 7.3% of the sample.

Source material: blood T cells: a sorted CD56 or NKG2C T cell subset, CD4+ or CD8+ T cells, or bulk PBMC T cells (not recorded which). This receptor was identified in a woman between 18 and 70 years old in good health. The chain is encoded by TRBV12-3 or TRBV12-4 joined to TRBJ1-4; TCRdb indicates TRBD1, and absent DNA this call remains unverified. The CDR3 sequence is CASSPLTSRLFF.